The clone carrying this T cell receptor beta chain was found many times. Its specificity is not known. The CDR3 length is 13 residues. The germline V and J ends were trimmed by 8 bases and 1 base, with 15 bases remaining between them. Germline V gene data show CDR1 as SQVTM and CDR2 as ANQGSEA. This sample was included in a study of spatial heterogeneity in lung cancer. Study background: Detection consistently yielded more beta chains than alpha chains. Points from the study as a whole: The study found ubiquitous expanded tumor TCRs in blood more at resection than follow-up.

Regarding time point: sample taken at primary tumor resection. The study sequenced unsorted whole RNA from tumor, nontumor lung or frozen PBMC. TCRdb independently ran MiXCR on the 5' RACE reads; one entry per CDR3 protein. Of around 87,000 distinct CDR3 sequences listed, over 9.5% are singletons. The receptor comes from a male donor with early-stage non-small cell lung cancer. The chain couples TRBV29-1 to TRBJ2-7, with D perhaps matching TRBD1 (5 bases). The sample consisted of PBMCs, taken at surgery. CDR3 loop: CSPNWTFSYEQYF. The DNA for the CDR3 is TGCAGCCCGAATTGGACATTTTCCTACGAGCAGTACTTC.